The rows below give T cell receptor beta chains drawn from one sample of a study of T cell responses to AZD1222 COVID-19 vaccine. Produced via immunoSEQ multiplex PCR; TCRdb's table is partial and in-frame only. The data contain 150,000 to 200,000 clones, approximately 90% of them singletons. The material sequenced was peripheral blood, taken 28 days after the second AZD1222 dose. The receptors were sampled from an adult who received the AZD1222 COVID-19 vaccine. CDR3s include the opening cysteine and the closing phenylalanine or tryptophan. Each record gives: D gene, clone size, V gene, J gene, CDR3 DNA, CDR3 protein. A D gene is named only where the DNA matches it firmly. Clone size appears in some rows only: once, few, many, or a class for an expanded clone.

D: .
size: .
V: TRBV7-2
J: TRBJ1-1
DNA: TGTGCCAGCAGCATTAAGGCGAACACTGAAGCTTTCTTT
CDR3: CASSIKANTEAFF

D: .
size: few
V: TRBV3-1/TRBV3-2
J: TRBJ1-5
DNA: TGTGCCAGCAGCCAAGATCAAGGGCTCAATCAGCCCCAGCATTTT
CDR3: CASSQDQGLNQPQHF

D: .
size: .
V: TRBV6-2/TRBV6-3
J: TRBJ2-7
DNA: TGTGCCAGCAGCTCAGAGTACGAGCAGTACTTC
CDR3: CASSSEYEQYF

D: TRBD2
size: .
V: TRBV19
J: TRBJ2-7
DNA: TGTGCCAGTAGGAACCAAGCGGGAGTGGGGTACGAGCAGTACTTC
CDR3: CASRNQAGVGYEQYF

D: .
size: .
V: TRBV7-9
J: TRBJ1-5
DNA: TGTGCCAGCAGCTTAGGCTCTCAGCCCCAGCATTTT
CDR3: CASSLGSQPQHF

D: TRBD1
size: .
V: TRBV11-2
J: TRBJ1-2
DNA: TGTGCCAGCAGTATAGGGGGGACAGGGGGATATGGCTACACCTTC
CDR3: CASSIGGTGGYGYTF

D: .
size: .
V: TRBV30
J: TRBJ1-2
DNA: TGTGCCTGGAGTACCCTAAACAGGGTGCCAAACTATGGCTACACCTTC
CDR3: CAWSTLNRVPNYGYTF

D: TRBD2
size: .
V: TRBV6-5
J: TRBJ2-3
DNA: TGTGCCAGCTCTCTAGCGGGAGGGGGAGATACGCAGTATTTT
CDR3: CASSLAGGGDTQYF

D: TRBD1
size: .
V: TRBV9
J: TRBJ1-1
DNA: TGTGCCAGCAGCGCCGAAGGACAGGTTCTCACTGAAGCTTTCTTT
CDR3: CASSAEGQVLTEAFF

D: TRBD1
size: .
V: TRBV4-3
J: TRBJ2-1
DNA: TGCGCCAGCAGCCAAGCGACAGGGGAGCCCTACAATGAGCAGTTCTTC
CDR3: CASSQATGEPYNEQFF

D: .
size: .
V: TRBV3-1/TRBV3-2
J: TRBJ2-3
DNA: TGTGCCAGCCGACAGACCCCTAGCACAGATACGCAGTATTTT
CDR3: CASRQTPSTDTQYF

D: TRBD2
size: .
V: TRBV7-3
J: TRBJ2-3
DNA: TGTGCCAGCAGCTTAAACGGGGGGTTCACAGATACGCAGTATTTT
CDR3: CASSLNGGFTDTQYF

D: .
size: .
V: TRBV29-1
J: TRBJ1-1
DNA: TGCAGCGTCGAGACAATGATGAACACTGAAGCTTTCTTT
CDR3: CSVETMMNTEAFF

D: TRBD1
size: .
V: TRBV7-2
J: TRBJ2-7
DNA: TGTGCCAGCAGCCCTCAAAACGTGACAGGGGGCTCCTACGAGCAGTACTTC
CDR3: CASSPQNVTGGSYEQYF

D: TRBD1
size: .
V: TRBV3-1/TRBV3-2
J: TRBJ1-2
DNA: TGTGCCAGCAGCCGAGAAGGGGCAGGGGGTGGCTACACCTTC
CDR3: CASSREGAGGGYTF

D: .
size: .
V: TRBV18
J: TRBJ2-7
DNA: TGTGCCAGCTCACCACCGAACAGTAACTACGAGCAGTACTTC
CDR3: CASSPPNSNYEQYF

D: .
size: once
V: TRBV7-2
J: TRBJ1-2
DNA: TGTGCCAGCAGCTTTACAGCCCAATATGGCTACACCTTC
CDR3: CASSFTAQYGYTF

D: TRBD1
size: .
V: TRBV19
J: TRBJ1-2
DNA: TGTGCCAGTAGGACCGGGACAGGCTTTAACTATGGCTACACCTTC
CDR3: CASRTGTGFNYGYTF

D: TRBD1
size: .
V: TRBV5-1
J: TRBJ2-1
DNA: TGCGCCAGCAGCTTGGAGCCCGGACAGGGGGGTGCCAATGAGCAGTTCTTC
CDR3: CASSLEPGQGGANEQFF

D: .
size: .
V: TRBV19
J: TRBJ1-1
DNA: TGTGCCAGTAGTATCGGAGGGAGACAGAACACTGAAGCTTTCTTT
CDR3: CASSIGGRQNTEAFF

D: TRBD1
size: .
V: TRBV7-9
J: TRBJ1-2
DNA: TGTGCCAGCAGCCCCCAAGGACAGGGGGTAAATGGCTACACCTTC
CDR3: CASSPQGQGVNGYTF

D: TRBD1
size: .
V: TRBV5-1
J: TRBJ1-4
DNA: TGCGCCAGCAGCTTAGGGACAGGGGGGTTGACTAATGAAAAACTGTTTTTT
CDR3: CASSLGTGGLTNEKLFF

D: TRBD1
size: .
V: TRBV18
J: TRBJ1-1
DNA: TGTGCCAGCTCACCTCATGACAGGGTGGGTACTGAAGCTTTCTTT
CDR3: CASSPHDRVGTEAFF

D: TRBD1
size: .
V: TRBV5-6
J: TRBJ2-7
DNA: TGTGCCAGCAGCTGGGGGGGACAGGGCTACGAGCAGTACTTC
CDR3: CASSWGGQGYEQYF

D: TRBD2
size: .
V: TRBV19
J: TRBJ2-1
DNA: TGTGCCAGTAGTCTCCGAGGGCTAGCGGGAAACAATGAGCAGTTCTTC
CDR3: CASSLRGLAGNNEQFF

D: .
size: .
V: TRBV2
J: TRBJ2-5
DNA: TGTGCCGTCAGAGGATGGCAGGGGGAGACCCAGTACTTC
CDR3: CAVRGWQGETQYF

D: TRBD1
size: once
V: TRBV5-1
J: TRBJ1-6
DNA: TGCGCCAGCAGCTTGGAGAGGGGGCCCGGTTCACCCCTCCACTTT
CDR3: CASSLERGPGSPLHF

D: .
size: .
V: TRBV6-2/TRBV6-3
J: TRBJ1-1
DNA: TGTGCCAGCAGTTACGTCGGACAGTCTTTAGGGACTGAAGCTTTCTTT
CDR3: CASSYVGQSLGTEAFF

D: TRBD1
size: .
V: TRBV18
J: TRBJ1-3
DNA: TGTGCCAGCTCACCACCGGGACAGGAATCCGGAGGCACCATATATTTT
CDR3: CASSPPGQESGGTIYF

D: .
size: .
V: TRBV6-5
J: TRBJ2-7
DNA: TGTGCCAGCGCGGGGAGCGCAACGAGACCCTACGAGCAGTACTTC
CDR3: CASAGSATRPYEQYF

D: .
size: .
V: TRBV6-5
J: TRBJ2-1
DNA: TGTGCCAGCAGTTACGGCACCAGCTCCTACAATGAGCAGTTCTTC
CDR3: CASSYGTSSYNEQFF

D: .
size: .
V: TRBV12-3/TRBV12-4
J: TRBJ2-1
DNA: TGTGCCAGCAGTTTAGCTTCACTAGCTGAGCAGTTCTTC
CDR3: CASSLASLAEQFF

D: TRBD1
size: .
V: TRBV2
J: TRBJ1-5
DNA: TGTGCCAGCAGTAAGGGACAGGGCCAGGGAAGGCCCCAGCATTTT
CDR3: CASSKGQGQGRPQHF

D: TRBD2
size: once
V: TRBV6-5
J: TRBJ2-7
DNA: TGTGCCAGCAGTTACTCGGCTAGCGGGGGTGCCTACGAGCAGTACTTC
CDR3: CASSYSASGGAYEQYF

D: .
size: .
V: TRBV6-5
J: TRBJ1-2
DNA: TGTGCCAGCAGCCGGGGGTGGACTAACTATGGCTACACCTTC
CDR3: CASSRGWTNYGYTF

D: TRBD1
size: .
V: TRBV5-4
J: TRBJ2-1
DNA: TGTGCCAGCAGTTACCGGGACAGTCCCTACAATGAGCAGTTCTTC
CDR3: CASSYRDSPYNEQFF

D: .
size: .
V: TRBV27
J: TRBJ2-1
DNA: TGTGCCAGCAGTTTCCTCGGGAATGAGCAGTTCTTC
CDR3: CASSFLGNEQFF

D: .
size: .
V: TRBV6-6
J: TRBJ1-6
DNA: TGTGCCAGCAGACCGTTCAGCACAGGGCCTAATTCACCCCTCCACTTT
CDR3: CASRPFSTGPNSPLHF

D: .
size: .
V: TRBV7-9
J: TRBJ1-1
DNA: TGTGCCAGCAGCTTAGCGTCTGGGGGCCACACTGAAGCTTTCTTT
CDR3: CASSLASGGHTEAFF

D: .
size: .
V: TRBV24-1
J: TRBJ2-3
DNA: TGTGCCAATGGGGCAGCGGGTAGGGCAGATACGCAGTATTTT
CDR3: CANGAAGRADTQYF

D: .
size: .
V: TRBV13
J: TRBJ2-1
DNA: TGTGCCAGCAGCTCCCGGACCGCCTTGGGTGAGCAGTTCTTC
CDR3: CASSSRTALGEQFF

D: .
size: .
V: TRBV27
J: TRBJ1-6
DNA: TGTGCCAGCAGTTTCGTTAGGGGAGGGACGGATTCACCCCTCCACTTT
CDR3: CASSFVRGGTDSPLHF

D: .
size: .
V: TRBV9
J: TRBJ2-2
DNA: TGTGCCAGCAGCGCCGGGGGTTCGAACACCGGGGAGCTGTTTTTT
CDR3: CASSAGGSNTGELFF

D: TRBD1
size: .
V: TRBV19
J: TRBJ2-7
DNA: TGTGCCAGTAGTATAGGGACAGGGGGTAGCTACGAGCAGTACTTC
CDR3: CASSIGTGGSYEQYF

D: TRBD2
size: .
V: TRBV7-3
J: TRBJ2-2
DNA: TGTGCCAGCAGCTTAACGGGGTTGGGACTAGCGGGAGTCAGCGGGGAGCTGTTTTTT
CDR3: CASSLTGLGLAGVSGELFF

D: TRBD1
size: .
V: TRBV23-1
J: TRBJ2-7
DNA: TGCGCCAGCAGTCAATTATGGATGCCAGGGGGCTTCCACGAGCAGTACTTC
CDR3: CASSQLWMPGGFHEQYF

D: .
size: .
V: TRBV5-1
J: TRBJ2-7
DNA: TGCGCCAGCAGCTGGGGTGGGAGAGAGGAGGAGCAGTACTTC
CDR3: CASSWGGREEEQYF

D: TRBD1
size: .
V: TRBV19
J: TRBJ1-5
DNA: TGTGCCAGTAGTATCCTACAGGGGGCATCGGGGCAGCCCCAGCATTTT
CDR3: CASSILQGASGQPQHF

D: .
size: .
V: TRBV25-1
J: TRBJ1-4
DNA: TGTGCCAGCAGTGCTTTAGAAAAACTGTTTTTT
CDR3: CASSALEKLFF

D: TRBD1
size: .
V: TRBV19
J: TRBJ2-4
DNA: TGTGCCAGTAGTAGCGAAAGACAGGGGTCGCATAAAAACATTCAGTACTTC
CDR3: CASSSERQGSHKNIQYF

D: .
size: once
V: TRBV27
J: TRBJ1-2
DNA: TGTGCCAGCAAGGACACCTATGGCTACACCTTC
CDR3: CASKDTYGYTF

D: TRBD1
size: once
V: TRBV5-4
J: TRBJ1-4
DNA: TGTGCCAGCAGCCAGGGGGACCCCCAGAAGGTTGAAAAACTGTTTTTT
CDR3: CASSQGDPQKVEKLFF

D: .
size: .
V: TRBV11-1
J: TRBJ1-3
DNA: TGTGCCAGCAGCGCGGCTCTTGGGGGGTCTGGAAACACCATATATTTT
CDR3: CASSAALGGSGNTIYF

D: TRBD2
size: .
V: TRBV14
J: TRBJ2-5
DNA: TGTGCCAGCAGCCTGCGTACGAGCGGGAGAGGCTTGGAGACCCAGTACTTC
CDR3: CASSLRTSGRGLETQYF

D: .
size: .
V: TRBV15
J: TRBJ1-1
DNA: TGTGCCACCAGCAGAGATGGGGGCAGGGACCCTGAAGCTTTCTTT
CDR3: CATSRDGGRDPEAFF